The 25 T cell receptor beta chains in this list originate from one sample, sequenced in a study of control samples from healthy donors and cancer patients. Libraries were prepared by immunoSEQ multiplex PCR; TCRdb keeps only in-frame clonotypes and omits some of them. The sample yields about 96,000 clones, 85% to 95% seen once. Material: blood. All receptors derive from a man aged 18 to 29 in good health.

A word on this clone: The sample holds other DNA sequences that translate to the same CDR3. This chain uses TRBV5-6 with TRBJ2-5, with D possibly being TRBD2 (7 bases). Germline loops: CDR1 SGHDT, CDR2 YYEEEE. The germline V and J ends were trimmed by 0 bases and 4 bases, with 16 bases remaining between them. The CDR3 extends over 16 amino acids. CDR3 region: CASSLGPGAGAETQYF. In nucleotides, the CDR3 is TGTGCCAGCAGCTTGGGGCCGGGGGCGGGGGCAGAGACCCAGTACTTC.

The chain carries TRBV11-2 and TRBJ2-1; 7 nucleotides align to TRBD2. Trimming at V came to 5 bases and at J to 0 bases, leaving 1 base not matched to a gene. Germline CDR1 reads SGHAT; CDR2 reads FQNNGV. The CDR3 sequence is 14 residues long. The CDR3 here is CASSREDSYNEQFF. CDR3 sequence (DNA): TGTGCCAGCAGCCGGGAGGACTCCTACAATGAGCAGTTCTTC.

The chain combines TRBV5-1 with TRBJ1-6; possibly TRBD1 for D (6 bases). The V end lost 4 bases, the J end lost 9 bases, and 20 bases lay between the germline ends. CDR1 and CDR2 (germline): SGHRS, YFSETQ. This CDR3 is 16 amino acids long. The CDR3 DNA sequence: TGCGCCAGCAGCCTCACGGGGGGCAGGGGAAGTTCACCCCTCCACTTT. Amino acid sequence: CASSLTGGRGSSPLHF.

The chain combines TRBV2 with TRBJ2-2; the match to TRBD1 covers 10 bases. J gave up 6 bases and V 3 bases, and 7 bases lay outside the gene matches. Germline values: CDR1 SNHLY, CDR2 FYNNEI. The CDR3 has 16 residues. The CDR3 DNA reads as TGTGCCAGCAGTGAGACAGGGGGCAGGAAAGCCGGGGAGCTGTTTTTT. It codes for CASSETGGRKAGELFF.

This sequence joins TRBV2 and TRBJ1-1, with a weak D call TRBD1 (6 bases). Trimming removed 4 bases from V and 9 bases from J, with 12 bases in between. The CDR3 is made up of 12 amino acids. Germline V CDR1 and CDR2: SNHLY, FYNNEI. The CDR3 DNA reads TGTGCCAGCAGTGTAAAGGGGGGGAAAGCTTTCTTT. Encoded protein: CASSVKGGKAFF.

The chain employs TRBV5-5 and TRBJ1-1; no clear D gene. The CDR3 is made up of 12 amino acids. In germline, CDR1 is SGHKS, CDR2 YYEKEE (reference sequence). Between the trimmed V and J ends, which lost 2 bases and 6 bases, there was a span of 8 bases. The CDR3 sequence: CASSFGQPEAFF. Here the CDR3 DNA reads TGTGCCAGCAGCTTCGGGCAGCCTGAAGCTTTCTTT.

The chain employs TRBV5-1 and TRBJ1-1; D is perhaps TRBD1 (5 bases). Germline V gene data show CDR1 as SGHRS and CDR2 as YFSETQ. V was pared by 4 bases and J by 6 bases, with 19 bases between. CDR3 length: 15 residues. Written as DNA, the CDR3 is TGCGCCAGCAGCGACCCGGGACGCCCCCCTTCTGAAGCTTTCTTT. It codes for CASSDPGRPPSEAFF.

In this sample, this clone turned up once. V and J are TRBV11-2 and TRBJ1-5, with D uncertain. V shed 5 bases and J shed 4 bases, with 9 bases lying between them. This CDR3 spans 13 amino acids. Germline CDR1 reads SGHAT; CDR2 reads FQNNGV. The CDR3 reads CASSTNPNQPQHF. CDR3 DNA sequence: TGTGCCAGCAGCACCAACCCTAATCAGCCCCAGCATTTT.

The chain couples TRBV6-1 to TRBJ2-7; 9 bases are shared with TRBD1. CDR1 and CDR2 (germline): MNHNS, SASEGT. CDR3 length equals 18 residues. V lost 3 bases and J lost 3; bases outside the gene matches: 15. The CDR3 coding sequence is TGTGCCAGCAGTGACGAAACACCCGGGACAGGGTATTTCTACGAGCAGTACTTC. Translating it yields CASSDETPGTGYFYEQYF.

The chain joins TRBV29-1 to TRBJ2-1, with D possibly being TRBD2 (5 bases). Germline assignment: CDR1 SQVTM and CDR2 ANQGSEA. This CDR3 spans 16 amino acids. V lost 7 bases, J lost 10 bases, and 29 bases lay in between. The CDR3 sequence: CSADGLATKNIREQFF. The CDR3 DNA reads TGCAGCGCCGACGGTCTAGCAACGAAAAACATTAGGGAGCAGTTCTTC.

J is TRBJ1-1 and V is TRBV6-1; no clear D. Germline CDR1 and CDR2: MNHNS and SASEGT. V lost 0 bases, J lost 6 bases, and 8 bases lay in between. The CDR3 sequence is 13 residues long. The DNA for the CDR3 is TGTGCCAGCAGTGAAGCAGTAAACGCTGAAGCTTTCTTT. Its translation: CASSEAVNAEAFF.

The chain uses TRBV3-1 (or the pseudogene TRBV3-2) and TRBJ2-1; the D is unclear. CDR3 size: 14 residues. Germline V gene data show CDR1 as LGHDT and CDR2 as YNNKEL (reference sequence). Trimming left V 1 base short and J 8 bases short, with 12 bases between. The CDR3, as DNA: TGTGCCAGCAGCCAAGCCCTGACCAGCTATGAGCAGTTCTTC. This gives the protein CASSQALTSYEQFF.

The chain is built from TRBV10-3 and TRBJ2-7; D unclear. This CDR3 is 14 amino acids long. From germline, CDR1 is ENHRY and CDR2 SYGVKD. Deletions cut 6 bases from V and 7 bases from J, with 19 bases between. The CDR3 region has the DNA TGTGCCATCAGAGATGGGGTTTGGGGATGGGAGCAGTACTTC. Its translation: CAIRDGVWGWEQYF.

The V gene is TRBV12-3 or TRBV12-4, the J gene TRBJ2-1; D may correspond to TRBD1 or TRBD2 (5 bases each). V was trimmed by 6 bases and J by 9 bases, leaving 12 bases between them. The CDR3 covers 12 residues. The CDR3 sequence is CASRTKQVEQFF. The CDR3 DNA reads TGTGCCAGCAGGACTAAACAGGTTGAGCAGTTCTTC.

The sample holds one count of this clone. V and J are TRBV7-9 and TRBJ2-7; 12 bases align to TRBD2. Germline-derived CDR1 and CDR2 are SEHNR and FQNEAQ (reference sequence). V lost 5 bases and J lost 5; bases outside the gene matches: 7. The CDR3 is made up of 15 amino acids. CDR3 amino acids: CASSPRTSGTHEQYF. In DNA form, the CDR3 reads TGTGCCAGCAGCCCGCGGACTAGCGGGACACACGAGCAGTACTTC.

This clone was seen a single time. The chain is built from TRBV7-9 and TRBJ2-2; the D gene is possibly TRBD2 (6 bases). The V end was cut by 4 bases, the J end by 5 bases, with 8 bases between. Per germline, CDR1 SEHNR and CDR2 FQNEAQ (reference sequence). This CDR3 spans 13 amino acids. CDR3 in amino acids: CASSSGGTGELFF. The CDR3 nucleotides are TGTGCCAGCAGCTCTGGGGGGACCGGGGAGCTGTTTTTT. The full variable domain, in which reference TRBV7-9 and TRBJ2-2 provide the parts outside the CDR3, is DTGVSQNPRHKITKRGQNVTFRCDPISEHNRLYWYRQTLGQGPEFLTYFQNEAQLEKSRLLSDRFSAERPKGSFSTLEIQRTEQGDSAMYLCASSSGGTGELFFGEGSRLTVL.

The chain combines TRBV30 with TRBJ1-2, with D uncertain. This CDR3 region has 14 residues. The germline gives CDR1 GTSNPN, CDR2 SVGIG (reference sequence). Trimming took off 3 bases at V and 5 bases at J, with 16 bases between the two ends. The CDR3 nucleotides are TGTGCCTGGAGGGGCCACACGAACCATTATGGCTACACCTTC. This sequence encodes CAWRGHTNHYGYTF.

This sequence joins TRBV30 and TRBJ1-1; 7 bases match TRBD1. CDR3 length: 11 amino acids. J was trimmed by 8 bases and V by 1 base; bases with no gene match: 1. The germline V gene encodes CDR1 GTSNPN and CDR2 SVGIG (reference sequence). The CDR3 is CAWSDRGEAFF. The CDR3 region has the DNA TGTGCCTGGAGTGACAGGGGAGAAGCTTTCTTT. The whole variable domain, filled in from reference TRBV30 and TRBJ1-1, reads SQTIHQWPATLVQPVGSPLSLECTVEGTSNPNLYWYRQAAGRGLQLLFYSVGIGQISSEVPQNLSASRPQDRQFILSSKKLLLSDSGFYLCAWSDRGEAFFGQGTRLTVV.

V usage is TRBV6-2 or TRBV6-3 and J usage is TRBJ2-7; D uncertain. The CDR3 runs 13 residues. Germline lookup yields CDR1 MNHEY and CDR2 SVGEGT. V was clipped by 2 bases and J by 2 bases, with 7 bases between them. CDR3 sequence reads: CASSYLGAYEQYF. The CDR3 region has the DNA TGTGCCAGCAGTTACCTTGGAGCCTACGAGCAGTACTTC.

The chain is built from TRBV21-1 and TRBJ2-2; whether TRBD1, the table's D call, matches the DNA was not checked. TRBV21-1 represents a pseudogene. The CDR3 has 14 residues. CDR3 region: CASSRDRVTGELFF. The CDR3 DNA sequence: TGTGCCAGCAGCAGGGACAGGGTCACCGGGGAGCTGTTTTTT.

The chain is built from TRBV2 and TRBJ1-6, with D possibly matching TRBD1 (5 bases). Trimming stripped 6 bases from V and 1 base from J, with 13 bases between. The CDR3 extends over 16 amino acids. The germline V gene encodes CDR1 SNHLY and CDR2 FYNNEI. The DNA of the CDR3 is TGTGCCAGCAGATCCCGGGACGGGTCCTATAATTCACCCCTCCACTTT. It yields the protein CASRSRDGSYNSPLHF.

V is TRBV27 and J is TRBJ2-1, with 8 bases fitting TRBD1. Per germline, CDR1 MNHEY and CDR2 SMNVEV (reference sequence). Trimming took 6 bases from V and 0 from J; bases not matched to a gene: 10. The CDR3 is 17 residues long. The DNA of the CDR3 is TGTGCCAGCAGCCAAAAGACAGGGGAAAGCTCCTACAATGAGCAGTTCTTC. This gives the protein CASSQKTGESSYNEQFF.

The V call is TRBV12-3 or TRBV12-4, the J call TRBJ2-7; either TRBD1 or TRBD2 may supply D (7 bases each). The CDR3 covers 12 residues. Trimming removed 6 bases from V and 7 bases from J, with 13 bases in between. CDR3 residues: CASSRRGGEQYF. Here the CDR3 DNA reads TGTGCCAGCAGCCGCAGGGGGGGGGAGCAGTACTTC.

The V call is TRBV6-5, the J call TRBJ1-6; D ambiguous. Germline loops: CDR1 MNHEY, CDR2 SVGAGI. The CDR3 spans 15 residues. Trimming took 5 bases from V and 9 from J, leaving 17 bases between them. Written as DNA, the CDR3 is TGTGCCAGCAGTCTGGACCCAAACTGGGCTTCACCCCTCCACTTT. Translating it yields CASSLDPNWASPLHF.

The genes are TRBV27 and TRBJ1-2; a possible D gene is TRBD1 (5 bases). From germline, CDR1 is MNHEY and CDR2 SMNVEV (reference sequence). The CDR3 extends over 14 amino acids. V lost 5 bases and J 2 bases, leaving 12 bases between the germline ends. The CDR3 reads CASSGLGLNYGYTF. CDR3 bases: TGTGCCAGCAGTGGGCTGGGACTGAACTATGGCTACACCTTC.